These 29 T cell receptor beta chains share one sample of origin, sequenced in a study of long-term antiretroviral therapy in people with HIV. Researchers ran immunoSEQ v3.0 at survey level. Clones were read by immunoSEQ multiplex PCR, and TCRdb kept only the in-frame ones, dropping some. The table has around 20,000 clones, around 78% seen once. Sequenced material: unsorted PBMCs, taken 2.2 years after starting antiretroviral therapy. These receptors originate from a man in his fifties or sixties with HIV.

The chain recombines TRBV5-5 with TRBJ1-5; D call uncertain. Trimming shortened V by 1 base and J by 1 base, and 6 bases separated the two germline ends. The CDR3 is 14 residues long. In germline, CDR1 is SGHKS, CDR2 YYEKEE (reference sequence). Here the CDR3 reads CASSLKGSNQPQHF. As DNA, the CDR3 is TGTGCCAGCAGCTTGAAGGGCAGCAATCAGCCCCAGCATTTT.

The genes are TRBV18 and TRBJ2-1; TRBD2 agrees at 11 bases. The germline V gene has CDR1 KGHSH and CDR2 LQKENI. V was pared by 6 bases and J by 2 bases, with 6 bases of the junction left unmatched. CDR3 size: 16 residues. The CDR3 reads CASSPTSGGAYNEQFF. The CDR3 nucleotides read TGTGCCAGCTCCCCTACTAGCGGGGGTGCCTACAATGAGCAGTTCTTC.

This chain's CDR3 is CASSVGHLTNTEAFF. The CDR3 bases are TGTGCCAGCAGCGTGGGACACCTTACGAACACTGAAGCTTTCTTT. The chain recombines TRBV11-2 with TRBJ1-1; maybe TRBD1 (6 bases). In germline, CDR1 is SGHAT, CDR2 FQNNGV. This CDR3 has 15 amino acids. The V end lost 5 bases, the J end lost 1 base, and 14 bases lay between the germline ends.

This chain uses TRBV5-1 with TRBJ1-3, with D possibly matching TRBD1 (5 bases). V shed 5 bases and J shed 1 base, with 16 bases lying between them. CDR1 and CDR2 from the germline V gene are SGHRS and YFSETQ. This CDR3 region has 16 residues. CDR3 region: CASRTEPDPSGNTIYF. The CDR3 DNA sequence: TGCGCCAGCAGGACAGAGCCGGACCCTTCTGGAAACACCATATATTTT.

V gene TRBV28 combines with J gene TRBJ1-1; 8 bases align to TRBD1. Trimming at V came to 8 bases and at J to 5 bases, leaving 10 bases not matched to a gene. The germline gives CDR1 MDHEN, CDR2 SYDVKM. There are 14 residues in the CDR3. The CDR3 loop is CASWTGTGRTEAFF. As DNA, the CDR3 is TGTGCCAGCTGGACCGGGACAGGTAGGACTGAAGCTTTCTTT.

The V call is TRBV28, the J call TRBJ2-7; D is possibly TRBD1 (5 bases). Trimming cost V 5 bases and J 2 bases, with 13 bases left between them. Germline V gene lookup returns CDR1 MDHEN and CDR2 SYDVKM. This CDR3 comprises 14 residues. The CDR3 loop is CASSVTATTYEQYF. The CDR3, as DNA: TGTGCCAGCAGTGTGACAGCGACCACCTACGAGCAGTACTTC. The full variable domain, rest sourced from reference TRBV28 and TRBJ2-7, is DVKVTQSSRYLVKRTGEKVFLECVQDMDHENMFWYRQDPGLGLRLIYFSYDVKMKEKGDIPEGYSVSREKKERFSLILESASTNQTSMYLCASSVTATTYEQYFGPGTRLTVT.

This sequence joins TRBV2 and TRBJ1-1; D may be TRBD1 (5 bases). V was shortened by 6 bases and J by 4 bases, with 15 bases between the two germline ends. CDR1 is SNHLY, CDR2 FYNNEI, per germline. This CDR3 is built from 14 residues. CDR3 amino acids: CASSPVREGTEAFF. CDR3 sequence (DNA): TGTGCCAGCAGCCCCGTCAGGGAGGGCACTGAAGCTTTCTTT.

The J gene is TRBJ1-2, the V gene TRBV28, with unresolved D. V lost 5 bases and J lost 4, with 11 bases in between. CDR3 length: 13 residues. Germline V gives CDR1 MDHEN, CDR2 SYDVKM. CDR3 coding DNA: TGTGCCAGCAGTCCGACAACCTTCTATGGCTACACCTTC. Its translation: CASSPTTFYGYTF.

The chain joins TRBV28 to TRBJ2-7; no firm D call. Germline CDR1 and CDR2: MDHEN and SYDVKM. The V end was cut by 10 bases, the J end by 3 bases, with 10 bases between. There are 11 residues in the CDR3. CDR3 bases: TGTGCCATAGGGTCCCTCTACGAGCAGTACTTC. Amino acid sequence: CAIGSLYEQYF.

The rearrangement links TRBV19 to TRBJ2-1, with 10 bases lining up with TRBD2. Germline V gene lookup returns CDR1 LNHDA and CDR2 SQIVND (reference sequence). J lost 5 bases, V lost 2 bases, and 6 bases had no gene match. This CDR3 spans 16 amino acids. The CDR3 nucleotides read TGTGCCAGTAGTATAACACTAGCGGGGTTAAACAATGAGCAGTTCTTC. Translating it yields CASSITLAGLNNEQFF.

The rearrangement joins TRBV7-8 to TRBJ2-7, with 7 bases fitting TRBD1. Germline V gene sequence: CDR1 SGHVS, CDR2 FQNEAQ. V lost 2 bases, J lost 3 bases, and 7 bases stayed unmatched. This CDR3 has 15 residues. CDR3 amino acids: CASSLFRDRLYEQYF. In nucleotides, the CDR3 is TGTGCCAGCAGCTTATTCCGGGACAGACTCTACGAGCAGTACTTC.

The chain links TRBV5-1 to TRBJ2-5; 8 bases match TRBD2. The ends lost 2 bases at V and 2 bases at J; junction bases unmatched: 5. This CDR3 spans 15 amino acids. Per germline, CDR1 SGHRS and CDR2 YFSETQ. The CDR3 DNA reads as TGCGCCAGCAGCTTTGACGGGACTAGACAAGAGACCCAGTACTTC. Protein product: CASSFDGTRQETQYF.

The chain combines TRBV6-5 with TRBJ2-7; a weak D match, TRBD1 (5 bases). The CDR3 sequence is 13 residues long. The V gene's germline CDR1 is MNHEY and CDR2 SVGAGI. Trimming left V 1 base short and J 6 bases short, with 10 bases between. CDR3: CASSYLTGTEQYF. The CDR3 bases are TGTGCCAGCAGTTACTTAACAGGAACCGAGCAGTACTTC.

The chain is built from TRBV30 and TRBJ2-7, with D unclear. The germline gives CDR1 GTSNPN, CDR2 SVGIG (reference sequence). The CDR3 spans 14 residues. V lost 0 bases, J lost 0 bases, and 9 bases lay in between. This chain's CDR3 is CAWSVVTFSYEQYF. The DNA for the CDR3 is TGTGCCTGGAGTGTAGTGACTTTCTCCTACGAGCAGTACTTC.

J is TRBJ2-6 and V is TRBV15, with D uncertain. This CDR3 has 17 amino acids. Trimming took 0 bases from V and 0 from J, leaving 9 bases between them. Germline CDR1 and CDR2: LNHNV and YYDKDF (reference sequence). This CDR3 reads CATSRDRGSSGANVLTF. The DNA of the CDR3 is TGTGCCACCAGCAGAGATCGCGGCAGCTCTGGGGCCAACGTCCTGACTTTC.

This chain links TRBV6-6 with TRBJ2-7, with a tentative D call TRBD1 (5 bases). Per the germline V gene, CDR1 is MNHNY and CDR2 is SVGAGI (reference sequence). There are 14 residues in the CDR3. V was clipped by 1 base and J by 6 bases, with 13 bases between them. The CDR3 sequence: CASSYWTNRGEQYF. The CDR3 DNA reads TGTGCCAGCAGTTACTGGACAAATAGGGGCGAGCAGTACTTC.

The chain recombines TRBV5-1 with TRBJ2-5; D might be TRBD2 (6 bases). V lost 0 bases to trimming and J lost 0 bases, with 18 bases between them. This CDR3 is 18 amino acids long. The germline V gene encodes CDR1 SGHRS and CDR2 YFSETQ. CDR3 bases: TGCGCCAGCAGCTTGGGACTAGTCCTACCTTTGTACCAAGAGACCCAGTACTTC. It is translated as CASSLGLVLPLYQETQYF.

The chain joins TRBV5-1 to TRBJ2-3, with TRBD2 matching over 7 bases. V trimming: 0 bases; J trimming: 5 bases; junction bases outside the gene matches: 6. The CDR3 is made up of 15 amino acids. CDR1 and CDR2 from the germline V gene are SGHRS and YFSETQ. The CDR3 sequence is CASSLAVREGDTQYF. The CDR3 DNA reads TGCGCCAGCAGCTTGGCCGTCAGGGAGGGAGATACGCAGTATTTT.

The CDR3 sequence is CASSIQAGGRYGYTF. CDR3 DNA sequence: TGTGCCAGTAGTATACAGGCAGGGGGCAGGTATGGCTACACCTTC. The rearrangement joins TRBV19 to TRBJ1-2, with 8 bases identical to TRBD1. Trimming took 2 bases from V and 5 from J; bases not matched to a gene: 7. The CDR3 is 15 amino acids. From germline, CDR1 is LNHDA and CDR2 SQIVND (reference sequence).

This clone was detected only a few times. CDR3 in amino acids: CASSFTGIYGYTF. The CDR3 DNA reads as TGTGCCAGCAGTTTTACAGGGATCTATGGCTACACCTTC. J is TRBJ1-2 and V is TRBV27; possible D gene TRBD1, 6 bases. Trimming pared 3 bases from V and 4 bases from J, leaving 9 bases between. The CDR3 length is 13 residues. The V gene's germline CDR1 is MNHEY and CDR2 SMNVEV (reference sequence).

The chain has TRBV12-5 and TRBJ2-5; 11 nucleotides line up with TRBD1. The trim removed 5 bases at V and 4 bases at J, leaving 6 bases unmatched. In germline, CDR1 is LGHNT, CDR2 FRNRAP. The CDR3 is made up of 15 amino acids. CDR3 coding DNA: TGTGCTAGTGGTCTCGGGACAGGGGGGGGAGAGACCCAGTACTTC. Its translation: CASGLGTGGGETQYF.

V usage is TRBV7-6 and J usage is TRBJ1-5; D not resolved. Germline V gives CDR1 SGHVS, CDR2 FNYEAQ. This CDR3 spans 18 amino acids. Trimming cost V 1 base and J 0 bases, with 16 bases left between them. The CDR3 loop is CASSLEMGRSYSNQPQHF. CDR3 coding DNA: TGTGCCAGCAGCTTAGAAATGGGCAGGTCTTATAGCAATCAGCCCCAGCATTTT.

V is TRBV10-2 and J is TRBJ2-1, with D possibly TRBD1 on 7 matching bases. Trimming left V 7 bases short and J 4 bases short, with 14 bases between. CDR3 size: 14 residues. Germline loops: CDR1 WSHSY, CDR2 SAAADI. For the CDR3, the DNA is TGCGCCAGCATCAAGCCAGGGGGGTACAATGAGCAGTTCTTC. Translating gives CASIKPGGYNEQFF.

The sample holds a few counts of this clone. The V and J genes are TRBV6-6 and TRBJ2-7; D is unclear. The CDR3 is made up of 14 amino acids. Per germline, CDR1 MNHNY and CDR2 SVGAGI (reference sequence). Trimming stripped 2 bases from V and 2 bases from J, with 10 bases between. CDR3 in DNA: TGTGCCAGCAGTTACCCTGGGGTCGCCTACGAGCAGTACTTC. Residues: CASSYPGVAYEQYF.

The V call is TRBV18, the J call TRBJ2-5; unclear D gene. Germline values: CDR1 KGHSH, CDR2 LQKENI. The CDR3 runs to 14 residues. V gave up 3 bases and J gave up 2 bases, with 10 bases separating them. This CDR3 reads CASSPEQRQETQYF. CDR3 DNA: TGTGCCAGCTCACCCGAACAGAGACAAGAGACCCAGTACTTC.

This chain uses TRBV6-5 with TRBJ2-1; weak D call: TRBD1 (5 bases). V was pared by 8 bases and J by 9 bases, with 20 bases between. In germline, CDR1 is MNHEY, CDR2 SVGAGI. The length of the CDR3 is 14 residues. In DNA, the CDR3 is TGTGCCAGCTGCGCCTATATCAGGGTCGGTGAGCAGTTCTTC. Translated, it gives CASCAYIRVGEQFF.

In this sample, this clone turned up a few times. CDR3 nucleotide sequence: TGTGCCAGCAGTACCGGGCCCTACGAGCAGTACTTC. It codes for CASSTGPYEQYF. The J gene is TRBJ2-7, the V gene TRBV27, with no clear D. Germline V gives CDR1 MNHEY, CDR2 SMNVEV (reference sequence). This CDR3 has 12 residues. V dropped 5 bases and J dropped 2 bases, with 7 bases sitting between them.

The chain has TRBV6-6 and TRBJ2-3; D possibly uses TRBD1 or TRBD2 (5 bases each). The length of the CDR3 is 15 residues. Germline V gene sequence: CDR1 MNHNY, CDR2 SVGAGI (reference sequence). Trimming stripped 0 bases from V and 11 bases from J, with 18 bases between. The CDR3 nucleotides are TGTGCCAGCAGTTACTCGGCAGGGTGGGGGTCCGAGCAGTATTTT. It specifies CASSYSAGWGSEQYF.

The gene calls are TRBV4-3 and TRBJ2-3, with D unresolved. The V gene's germline CDR1 is LGHNA and CDR2 YSLEER. The CDR3 runs to 15 residues. Trimming cost V 1 base and J 6 bases, with 14 bases left between them. The DNA for the CDR3 is TGCGCCAGCAGCCAAGTCAGGCGAGGTCCGGATACGCAGTATTTT. It is translated as CASSQVRRGPDTQYF.